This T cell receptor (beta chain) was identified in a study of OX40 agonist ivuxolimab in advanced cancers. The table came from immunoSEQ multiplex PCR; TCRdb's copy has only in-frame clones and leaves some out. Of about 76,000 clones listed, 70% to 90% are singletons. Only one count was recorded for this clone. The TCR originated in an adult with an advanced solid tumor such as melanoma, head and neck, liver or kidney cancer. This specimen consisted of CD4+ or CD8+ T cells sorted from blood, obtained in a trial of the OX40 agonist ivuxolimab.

The CDR3 sequence: CASSLAKGDGGYTF. The CDR3 DNA follows: TGCGCCAGCAGCTTGGCCAAGGGTGATGGTGGCTACACCTTC. The chain links TRBV5-1 to TRBJ1-2; D is ambiguous. V dropped 0 bases and J dropped 7 bases, with 13 bases sitting between them. The CDR3 has 14 residues. CDR1 is SGHRS and CDR2 is YFSETQ in the germline V gene. Using reference TRBV5-1 and TRBJ1-2 for the parts outside the CDR3, the full variable domain is KAGVTQTPRYLIKTRGQQVTLSCSPISGHRSVSWYQQTPGQGLQFLFEYFSETQRNKGNFPGRFSGRQFSNSRSEMNVSTLELGDSALYLCASSLAKGDGGYTFGSGTRLTVV.